Listed here are 25 T cell receptor beta chains from one sample, sequenced in a study of control samples from healthy donors and cancer patients. Assay: immunoSEQ multiplex PCR; the TCRdb copy retains only in-frame clones and omits some. The repertoire holds some 76,000 clones, with roughly 91% as singletons. The source material was PBMCs. These receptors were obtained from a man aged 60 to 75 with lung cancer.

This chain connects TRBV6-5 to TRBJ2-7; D ambiguous. Trimming pared 6 bases from V and 2 bases from J, leaving 8 bases between. This CDR3 region has 12 residues. Looked up from germline, CDR1 is MNHEY and CDR2 is SVGAGI. CDR3 in DNA: TGTGCCAGCAGGGACGGGCCCTACGAGCAGTACGTC. Amino acid sequence: CASRDGPYEQYV.

V is TRBV29-1 and J is TRBJ1-2, with D perhaps TRBD1 (5 bases). The length of the CDR3 is 10 residues. Trimming stripped 0 bases from V and 11 bases from J, with 7 bases between. CDR1 SQVTM and CDR2 ANQGSEA come from the germline V gene. CDR3 nucleotide sequence: TGCAGCGTTGAAGACGGGGGGTACACCTTC. Its translation: CSVEDGGYTF.

The V gene is TRBV7-3, the J gene TRBJ2-7; 11 bases map to TRBD1. V lost 2 bases, J lost 9 bases, and 3 bases stayed unmatched. The germline gives CDR1 SGHTA, CDR2 FQGTGA. The CDR3 covers 13 residues. This chain's CDR3 is CASSLGTGGMQYF. The CDR3 DNA reads TGTGCCAGCAGCTTAGGGACAGGGGGGATGCAGTACTTC.

This rearrangement joins TRBV5-1 to TRBJ1-4; TRBD1 matches 7 bases. J lost 0 bases, V lost 2 bases, and 13 bases had no gene match. Germline CDR1 and CDR2: SGHRS and YFSETQ. The length of the CDR3 is 19 residues. CDR3 region: CASSLRDSLQDATNEKLFF. CDR3 in DNA: TGCGCCAGCAGCTTAAGGGACAGTTTACAAGATGCAACTAATGAAAAACTGTTTTTT. The whole variable domain, filled in from reference TRBV5-1 and TRBJ1-4, reads KAGVTQTPRYLIKTRGQQVTLSCSPISGHRSVSWYQQTPGQGLQFLFEYFSETQRNKGNFPGRFSGRQFSNSRSEMNVSTLELGDSALYLCASSLRDSLQDATNEKLFFGSGTQLSVL.

The V and J genes are TRBV29-1 and TRBJ2-2; TRBD1 is a possible D gene (6 bases). The V end lost 3 bases, the J end lost 1 base, and 12 bases lay between the germline ends. The V gene's germline CDR1 is SQVTM and CDR2 ANQGSEA. The CDR3 has 15 amino acids. CDR3 region: CSVEKATGNTGELFF. For the CDR3, the DNA is TGCAGCGTTGAGAAGGCGACAGGGAACACCGGGGAGCTGTTTTTT.

This chain joins TRBV12-3 or TRBV12-4 and TRBJ1-1, with D perhaps matching TRBD1 (6 bases). Between the trimmed V and J ends, which lost 3 bases and 10 bases, there was a span of 9 bases. CDR3 size: 11 residues. CDR3 in DNA: TGTGCCAGCAGTTTGGGGGGCGGAGCTTTCTTT. Amino acid sequence: CASSLGGGAFF.

V and J are TRBV5-6 and TRBJ2-7; TRBD1 is a possible D gene (5 bases). Germline V gene lookup returns CDR1 SGHDT and CDR2 YYEEEE. The ends were cut back, 2 bases at V and 2 bases at J, with 8 bases in the middle. This CDR3 has 13 amino acids. This CDR3 is CASSFLQAYEQYF. The CDR3 DNA sequence: TGTGCCAGCAGCTTCCTACAGGCCTACGAGCAGTACTTC.

The chain couples TRBV24-1 to TRBJ2-1; 8 nucleotides line up with TRBD2. Germline V gene lookup returns CDR1 KGHDR and CDR2 SFDVKD. The CDR3 extends over 17 amino acids. J lost 0 bases, V lost 0 bases, and 3 bases had no gene match. The CDR3 nucleotides read TGTGCCACCAGTGATTTGAACGGGGGGGACTCCTACAATGAGCAGTTCTTC. Protein: CATSDLNGGDSYNEQFF.

The chain is built from TRBV2 and TRBJ2-1; 8 bases are a match to TRBD1. The ends lost 6 bases at V and 7 bases at J; junction bases unmatched: 5. Germline V gives CDR1 SNHLY, CDR2 FYNNEI. The CDR3 is 13 residues long. The CDR3 sequence is CASSYRGINEQFF. DNA for the CDR3: TGTGCCAGCAGCTACAGGGGGATTAATGAGCAGTTCTTC.

The chain employs TRBV6-6 and TRBJ1-5, with 11 bases identical to TRBD1. The CDR3 totals 16 residues. CDR1 and CDR2 (germline): MNHNY, SVGAGI (reference sequence). Unmatched junction bases numbered 4, after V lost 4 bases and J lost 2 bases. The CDR3 nucleotides read TGTGCCAGCAGTTTGTTGGGACAGGGGGGCAATCAGCCCCAGCATTTT. Translated, it gives CASSLLGQGGNQPQHF.

The chain recombines TRBV30 with TRBJ2-6, with 7 nucleotides matching TRBD1. V gave up 5 bases and J gave up 1 base; unmatched junction bases: 14. Germline CDR1 and CDR2: GTSNPN and SVGIG (reference sequence). The CDR3 has 18 residues. CDR3: CAWGDRRQGISGANVLTF. Here the CDR3 DNA reads TGTGCCTGGGGGGATCGGAGACAGGGAATTTCTGGGGCCAACGTCCTGACTTTC.

This clone was picked up one time. The chain links TRBV5-1 to TRBJ2-3; weak D call: TRBD1 (6 bases). Germline-derived CDR1 and CDR2 are SGHRS and YFSETQ. The CDR3 has 15 residues. Deletions cut 2 bases from V and 2 bases from J, with 12 bases between. CDR3 in DNA: TGCGCCAGCAGCTTCCGGGACACCAACACAGATACGCAGTATTTT. It encodes CASSFRDTNTDTQYF.

This chain links TRBV27 with TRBJ2-2; tentatively, D is TRBD1 (5 bases). This CDR3 comprises 14 residues. Looked up from germline, CDR1 is MNHEY and CDR2 is SMNVEV (reference sequence). Trimming removed 8 bases from V and 0 bases from J, with 10 bases in between. The CDR3 protein is CASQKGSNTGELFF. The CDR3 DNA sequence: TGTGCCAGCCAGAAGGGGTCGAACACCGGGGAGCTGTTTTTT.

This clone was seen just once. The chain is built from TRBV24-1 and TRBJ2-5, with a weak D call TRBD2 (5 bases). The CDR3 runs 17 residues. Germline CDR1 and CDR2: KGHDR and SFDVKD. V lost 0 bases and J 4 bases, leaving 17 bases between the germline ends. CDR3 sequence (DNA): TGTGCCACCAGTGATTTGGGTGGCGAGGGTCTAGGAGAGACCCAGTACTTC. Its translation is CATSDLGGEGLGETQYF.

This clone was found once. The rearrangement links TRBV5-1 to TRBJ2-7; 8 nucleotides agree with TRBD1. This CDR3 has 16 residues. V was clipped by 0 bases and J by 2 bases; unmatched bases: 7. Germline lookup yields CDR1 SGHRS and CDR2 YFSETQ. CDR3 amino acids: CASSLALGDRTYEQYF. The CDR3 DNA reads TGCGCCAGCAGCTTGGCCCTAGGGGACAGGACCTACGAGCAGTACTTC. The whole variable domain, remainder taken from reference TRBV5-1 and TRBJ2-7, is KAGVTQTPRYLIKTRGQQVTLSCSPISGHRSVSWYQQTPGQGLQFLFEYFSETQRNKGNFPGRFSGRQFSNSRSEMNVSTLELGDSALYLCASSLALGDRTYEQYFGPGTRLTVT.

The V and J genes are TRBV5-1 and TRBJ1-4; D unresolved. V gave up 0 bases and J gave up 6 bases, with 15 bases separating them. CDR3 size: 16 residues. The germline gives CDR1 SGHRS, CDR2 YFSETQ. The CDR3 loop is CASSLGVRGSDEKLFF. The CDR3 DNA reads as TGCGCCAGCAGCTTGGGGGTAAGAGGGTCGGATGAAAAACTGTTTTTT. The full variable domain, its missing parts supplied by reference TRBV5-1 and TRBJ1-4, is KAGVTQTPRYLIKTRGQQVTLSCSPISGHRSVSWYQQTPGQGLQFLFEYFSETQRNKGNFPGRFSGRQFSNSRSEMNVSTLELGDSALYLCASSLGVRGSDEKLFFGSGTQLSVL.

This clone was picked up a small number of times. The J gene is TRBJ2-4, the V gene TRBV5-1; D is possibly TRBD1 (6 bases). V gave up 3 bases and J gave up 0 bases, with 22 bases separating them. The CDR3 extends over 19 amino acids. The germline CDR1 and CDR2 sequences are SGHRS and YFSETQ. CDR3 amino acids: CASSSDSKSSTLAKNIQYF. CDR3 sequence (DNA): TGCGCCAGCAGCTCGGACAGTAAATCTTCGACCCTAGCCAAAAACATTCAGTACTTC. Full variable domain (remainder filled in from reference TRBV5-1 and TRBJ2-4): KAGVTQTPRYLIKTRGQQVTLSCSPISGHRSVSWYQQTPGQGLQFLFEYFSETQRNKGNFPGRFSGRQFSNSRSEMNVSTLELGDSALYLCASSSDSKSSTLAKNIQYFGAGTRLSVL.

The chain links TRBV28 to TRBJ2-2, with D tentatively TRBD1 (6 bases). Germline loops: CDR1 MDHEN, CDR2 SYDVKM. Between the trimmed V and J ends, which lost 2 bases and 4 bases, there was a span of 14 bases. CDR3 length: 16 residues. CDR3 loop: CASSLKGGFGTGELFF. In nucleotides, the CDR3 is TGTGCCAGCAGTTTAAAAGGGGGTTTTGGCACCGGGGAGCTGTTTTTT.

The chain is built from TRBV5-1 and TRBJ1-2; D not resolved. This CDR3 is built from 15 residues. V was clipped by 0 bases and J by 4 bases, with 13 bases between them. The V gene's germline CDR1 is SGHRS and CDR2 YFSETQ. The CDR3 DNA sequence: TGCGCCAGCAGCTTGGAAGGGAATCGACCCTATGGCTACACCTTC. Residues: CASSLEGNRPYGYTF.

The rearrangement links TRBV10-2 to TRBJ2-6; D remains unclear. Per germline, CDR1 WSHSY and CDR2 SAAADI. This CDR3 has 13 amino acids. V was trimmed by 5 bases and J by 0 bases, leaving 2 bases between them. In DNA, the CDR3 is TGCGCCAGCAGTAGCTCTGGGGCCAACGTCCTGACTTTC. This translates into CASSSSGANVLTF.

The genes are TRBV9 and TRBJ1-2; a possible D gene is TRBD1 (5 bases). Germline V lookup: CDR1 SGDLS, CDR2 YYNGEE. With 7 bases removed from V and 8 bases from J, the gap between germline ends came to 9 bases. CDR3 length equals 10 residues. CDR3 DNA: TGTGCCAGCGGGGGGGACGGCTACACCTTC. As protein: CASGGDGYTF. Based on the CDR3 plus reference TRBV9 and TRBJ1-2, the full variable domain is DSGVTQTPKHLITATGQRVTLRCSPRSGDLSVYWYQQSLDQGLQFLIQYYNGEERAKGNILERFSAQQFPDLHSELNLSSLELGDSALYFCASGGDGYTFGSGTRLTVV.

The chain uses TRBV18 and TRBJ1-5; 8 bases are a match to TRBD1. CDR3 size: 16 residues. Germline CDR1 is KGHSH and CDR2 is LQKENI. After removal of 3 bases from V and 5 bases from J, the junction contained 9 bases not matched to a gene. Written as DNA, the CDR3 is TGTGCCAGCTCACCCGCCCTGACAGGGGAGGATCAGCCCCAGCATTTT. Translating it yields CASSPALTGEDQPQHF.

V and J are TRBV6-5 and TRBJ1-5, with TRBD1 identical over 7 bases. V trimming: 2 bases; J trimming: 7 bases; junction bases outside the gene matches: 5. The CDR3 spans 14 residues. Germline V lookup: CDR1 MNHEY, CDR2 SVGAGI. CDR3 nucleotides: TGTGCCAGCAGTTACAGGGGGCAAGGACAGCCCCAGCATTTT. Translating gives CASSYRGQGQPQHF.

The gene calls are TRBV11-3 and TRBJ2-5, with D maybe TRBD2 (5 bases). With 0 bases removed from V and 7 bases from J, the gap between germline ends came to 12 bases. This CDR3 is 14 amino acids long. Germline CDR1 is SGHNT and CDR2 is YENEEA. CDR3 DNA: TGTGCCAGCAGCTTAGATAGTACGGCGGGGACCCAGTACTTC. It encodes CASSLDSTAGTQYF.

The chain joins TRBV5-1 to TRBJ2-4; 12 bases align to TRBD1. The CDR3 length is 15 residues. Germline V lookup: CDR1 SGHRS, CDR2 YFSETQ. The junction had 4 bases not matched to a gene; V was cut back by 3 bases and J by 6 bases. The CDR3 loop reads CASSSGTGGVNIQYF. CDR3 DNA: TGCGCCAGCAGCTCCGGGACAGGGGGCGTAAACATTCAGTACTTC.